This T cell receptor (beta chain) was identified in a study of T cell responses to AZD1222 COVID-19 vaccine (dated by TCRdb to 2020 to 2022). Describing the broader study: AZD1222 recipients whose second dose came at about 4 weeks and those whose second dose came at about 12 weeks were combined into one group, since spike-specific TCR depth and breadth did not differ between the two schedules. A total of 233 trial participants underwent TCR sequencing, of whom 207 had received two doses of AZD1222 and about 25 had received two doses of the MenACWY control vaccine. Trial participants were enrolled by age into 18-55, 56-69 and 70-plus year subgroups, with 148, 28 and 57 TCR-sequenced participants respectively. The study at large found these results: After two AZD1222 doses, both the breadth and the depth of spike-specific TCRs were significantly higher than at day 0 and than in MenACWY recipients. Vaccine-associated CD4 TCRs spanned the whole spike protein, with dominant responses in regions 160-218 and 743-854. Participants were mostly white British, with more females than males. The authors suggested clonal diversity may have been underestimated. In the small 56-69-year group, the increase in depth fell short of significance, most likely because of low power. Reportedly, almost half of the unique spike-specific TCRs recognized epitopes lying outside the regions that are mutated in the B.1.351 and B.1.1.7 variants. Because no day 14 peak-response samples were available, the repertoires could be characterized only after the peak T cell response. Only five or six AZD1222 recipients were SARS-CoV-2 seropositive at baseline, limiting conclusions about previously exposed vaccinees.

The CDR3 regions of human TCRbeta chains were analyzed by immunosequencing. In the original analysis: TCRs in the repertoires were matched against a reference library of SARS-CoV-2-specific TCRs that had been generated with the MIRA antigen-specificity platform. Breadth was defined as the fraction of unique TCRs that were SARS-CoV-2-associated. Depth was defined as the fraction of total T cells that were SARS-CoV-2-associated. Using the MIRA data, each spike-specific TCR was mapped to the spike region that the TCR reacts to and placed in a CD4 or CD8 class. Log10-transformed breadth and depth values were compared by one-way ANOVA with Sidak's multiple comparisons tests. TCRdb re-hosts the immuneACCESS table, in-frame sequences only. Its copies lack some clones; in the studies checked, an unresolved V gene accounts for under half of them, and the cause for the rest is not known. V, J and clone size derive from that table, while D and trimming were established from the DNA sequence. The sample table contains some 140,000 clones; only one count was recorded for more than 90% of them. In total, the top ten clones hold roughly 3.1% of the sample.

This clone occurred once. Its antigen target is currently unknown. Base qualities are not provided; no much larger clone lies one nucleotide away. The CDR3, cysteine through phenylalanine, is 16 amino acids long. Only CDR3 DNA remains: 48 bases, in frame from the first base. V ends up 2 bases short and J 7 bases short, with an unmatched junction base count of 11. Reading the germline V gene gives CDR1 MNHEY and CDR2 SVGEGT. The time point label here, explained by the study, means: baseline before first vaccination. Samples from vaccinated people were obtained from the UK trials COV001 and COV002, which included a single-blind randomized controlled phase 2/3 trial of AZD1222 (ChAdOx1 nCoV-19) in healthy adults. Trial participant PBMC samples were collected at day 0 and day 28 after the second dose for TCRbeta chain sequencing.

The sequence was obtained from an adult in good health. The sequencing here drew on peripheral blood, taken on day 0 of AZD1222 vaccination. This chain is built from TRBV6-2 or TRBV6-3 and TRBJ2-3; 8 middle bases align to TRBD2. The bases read TGTGCCAGCAGTTACAGGTCGCTAGCGGGCCGATATACGCAGTATTTT. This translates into CASSYRSLAGRYTQYF.